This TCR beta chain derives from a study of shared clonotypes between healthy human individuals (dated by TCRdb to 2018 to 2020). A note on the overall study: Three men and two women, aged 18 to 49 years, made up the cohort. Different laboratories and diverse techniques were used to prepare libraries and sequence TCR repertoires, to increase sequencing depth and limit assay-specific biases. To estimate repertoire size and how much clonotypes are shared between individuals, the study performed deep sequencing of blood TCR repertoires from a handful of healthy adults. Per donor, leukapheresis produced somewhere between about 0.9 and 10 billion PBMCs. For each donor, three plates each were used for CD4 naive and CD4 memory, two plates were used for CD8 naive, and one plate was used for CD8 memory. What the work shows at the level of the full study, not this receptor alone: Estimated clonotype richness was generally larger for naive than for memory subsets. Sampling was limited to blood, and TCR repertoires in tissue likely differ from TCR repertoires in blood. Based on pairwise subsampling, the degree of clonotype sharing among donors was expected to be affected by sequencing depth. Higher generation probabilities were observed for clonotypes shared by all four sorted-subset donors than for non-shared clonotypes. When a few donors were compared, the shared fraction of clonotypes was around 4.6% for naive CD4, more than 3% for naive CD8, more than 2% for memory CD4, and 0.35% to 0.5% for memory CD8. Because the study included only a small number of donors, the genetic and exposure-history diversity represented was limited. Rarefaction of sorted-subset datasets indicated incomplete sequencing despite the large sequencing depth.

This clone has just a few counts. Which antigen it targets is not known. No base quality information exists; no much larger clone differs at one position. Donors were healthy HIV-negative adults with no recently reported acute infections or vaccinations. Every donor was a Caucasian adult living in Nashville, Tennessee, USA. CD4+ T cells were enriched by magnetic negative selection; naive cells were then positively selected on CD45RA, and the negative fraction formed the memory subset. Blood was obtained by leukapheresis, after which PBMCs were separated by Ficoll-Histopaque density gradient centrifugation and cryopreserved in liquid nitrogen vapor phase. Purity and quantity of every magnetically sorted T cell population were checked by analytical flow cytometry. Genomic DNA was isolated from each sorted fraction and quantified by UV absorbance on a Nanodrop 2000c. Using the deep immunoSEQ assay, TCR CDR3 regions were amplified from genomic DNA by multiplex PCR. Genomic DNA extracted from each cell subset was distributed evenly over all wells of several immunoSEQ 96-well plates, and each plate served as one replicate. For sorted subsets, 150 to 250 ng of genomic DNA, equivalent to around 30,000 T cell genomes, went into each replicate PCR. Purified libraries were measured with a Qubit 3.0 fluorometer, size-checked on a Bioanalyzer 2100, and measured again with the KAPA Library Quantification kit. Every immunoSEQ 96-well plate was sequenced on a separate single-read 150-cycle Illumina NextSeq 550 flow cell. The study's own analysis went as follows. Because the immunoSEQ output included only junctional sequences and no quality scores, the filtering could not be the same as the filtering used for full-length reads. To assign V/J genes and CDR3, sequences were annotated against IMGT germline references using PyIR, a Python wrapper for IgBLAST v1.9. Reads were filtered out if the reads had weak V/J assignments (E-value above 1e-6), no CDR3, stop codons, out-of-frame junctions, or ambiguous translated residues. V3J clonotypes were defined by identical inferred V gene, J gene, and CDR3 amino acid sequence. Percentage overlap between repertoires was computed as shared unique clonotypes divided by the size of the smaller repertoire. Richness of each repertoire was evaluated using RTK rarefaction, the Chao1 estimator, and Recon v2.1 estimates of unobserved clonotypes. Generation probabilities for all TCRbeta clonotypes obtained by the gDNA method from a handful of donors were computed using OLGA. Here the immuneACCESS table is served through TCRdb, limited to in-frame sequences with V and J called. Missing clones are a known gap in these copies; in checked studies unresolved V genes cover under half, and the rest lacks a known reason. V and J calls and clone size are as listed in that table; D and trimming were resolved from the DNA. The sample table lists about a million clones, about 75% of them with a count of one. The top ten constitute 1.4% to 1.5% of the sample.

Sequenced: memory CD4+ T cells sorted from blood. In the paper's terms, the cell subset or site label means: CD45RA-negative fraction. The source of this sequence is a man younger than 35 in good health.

The CDR3 loop reads CASSLAWGQGALGYTF. The nucleotide sequence reads TGCGCCAGCAGCTTGGCCTGGGGACAGGGTGCTTTAGGCTACACCTTC. Rearrangement joined TRBV5-1 to TRBJ1-2, with 9 central nucleotides matching TRBD1. The CDR3 measures 16 amino acids from cysteine to phenylalanine. CDR3 DNA is the only sequence kept; it has 48 bases, read in frame from the first base. Trimmed from V: 0 bases; trimmed from J: 8 bases; junction bases lacking a gene match: 11. The CDR1 and CDR2 encoded by the germline V gene are SGHRS and YFSETQ. When the CDR3 is completed using the reference TRBV5-1 and TRBJ1-2 genes on either side, the full variable domain is KAGVTQTPRYLIKTRGQQVTLSCSPISGHRSVSWYQQTPGQGLQFLFEYFSETQRNKGNFPGRFSGRQFSNSRSEMNVSTLELGDSALYLCASSLAWGQGALGYTFGSGTRLTVV.